Sequencing of this TCR beta chain was carried out in a study of T cells after yellow fever vaccination (dated by TCRdb to the late 2010s). About the investigation overall: The SMART-Seq v4 Ultra Low Input RNA kit was used to prepare libraries from fractions with low cell numbers. To follow T-cell clones before and after primary and booster YFV17D yellow fever vaccination, bulk TCR alpha and beta repertoires were sequenced over time. Two healthy male donors, one aged 18 to 30 and one aged 30 to 39 years, were included in the cohort. Blood was collected at multiple timepoints before and after primary and secondary immunization, and bulk PBMC replicates and cell subsets were isolated.

Sequencing relied on an Illumina NovaSeq 6000. TCR cDNA was made using 5'RACE template switching, a step that added a universal primer site and unique molecular identifiers. cDNA synthesis was primed from both the TCR alpha and TCR beta constant segments. Two PCR steps were used to amplify libraries, with sample barcodes and sequencing adapters being added in the second step. Sequencing of the libraries was done on either Illumina HiSeq 2500 (2x100 bp) or NovaSeq (2x150 bp). The original methods were these. Reads were demultiplexed and collapsed into UMI consensus sequences with MIGEC, and V(D)J alignment was performed with MiXCR. Vaccine-responding clonotypes were defined with edgeR using replicate PBMC samples, requiring FDR below 0.01 and a log2 fold change above 5 up to day 15. Each bulk clonotype was labeled CD4 or CD8 based on which sequenced repertoire, CD4 or CD8, contained the clonotype at higher abundance. The public sequencing data were trimmed at Q25 with fastp and processed into clonotypes with MiXCR by TCRdb, which kept only in-frame beta chains. Rows with one shared CDR3 protein collapse into an entry with the most common genes and DNA. TCRdb, not the original authors, processed these V and J calls. Across this sample there are hundreds of thousands of distinct CDR3 sequences, with around 20% seen only once. Together, the top ten hold around 17% of the sample.

What the authors observed across the whole study: Computational filtering was needed because FACS-sorted repertoires could contain abundant contaminating clonotypes from the bulk population. Compared with the primary T-cell response, the secondary T-cell response was faster but weaker, reaching its peak on day 5 rather than on day 15. A small fraction of clonotypes appeared in both the CD4 and CD8 compartments, likely as a result of convergent recombination. Because only a couple of donors were included in the study, the extent to which the findings can be generalized is limited. After the booster, most clones that had expanded after primary vaccination were detected again (approximately 96% of CD4 and around nine tenths of CD8), suggesting broad maintenance of memory.

The table lists this clonotype with a few counts. Its antigen is not yet known. No much larger clone is present one base from it, and per-base qualities are unavailable. The sample's treatment or condition, from its label and the paper: live attenuated yellow fever vaccine strain. At every blood-draw timepoint, two biological replicates of bulk PBMCs were collected. A standard Ficoll-Paque protocol was used to isolate PBMCs from peripheral blood. TriZol was used to extract RNA from bulk PBMCs, from CD4 and CD8 fractions, and from dextramer-positive and dextramer-negative fractions. The CDR3, from cysteine to phenylalanine, totals 14 residues. CDR3 DNA only is kept here, 42 bases in frame from base 1. V is shortened by 3 bases, J by 5 bases, and the region joining them spans 16 bases. CDR1 and CDR2, per the germline V gene (reference sequence), are DFQATT and SNEGSKA.

The receptor chain draws on TRBV20-1 and TRBJ1-1, with a tentative D gene TRBD1 over 5 matching bases. This clonotype was sampled from a young man who received the YFV17D yellow fever vaccine. The sequenced sample was PBMCs, obtained before the yellow fever booster vaccination. Here the CDR3 is given as CSASRPRGRTEAFF. The DNA sequence follows: TGCAGTGCTAGCAGACCGAGGGGACGGACTGAAGCTTTCTTT.